This TCR beta chain appears in the sequencing data of a study of vaccination and CD4 T cells after COVID-19. Regarding time point: late sampling 161 to 241 days after vaccination in a few convalescent patients. Treatment noted: roughly 11-day PBMC culture with coronavirus spike peptide pools or control peptides (ViraFEST assay). Germline CDR1 and CDR2: SEHNR and FQNEAQ (reference sequence). V dropped 1 base and J dropped 3 bases, with 9 bases sitting between them. The CDR3 is 14 residues long. Sequencing of the DNA from cultured CD4+ T cells was carried out with the Oncomine TCR Beta short-read assay. In TCRdb, the PCR reads were re-called with MiXCR into one record per CDR3 protein. The table shows around 16,000 distinct CDR3 sequences, with around 50% occurring only once. This clonotype was observed a few times. The antigen is undetermined.

The gene calls are TRBV7-9 and TRBJ1-2; D perhaps matches TRBD1 (6 bases). Sample: CD4+ T cells from blood, cultured in vitro, taken about 7 months after SARS-CoV-2 vaccination. This TCR derives from a human donor who had recovered from COVID-19. This CDR3 reads CASSLDGGHYGYTF. The CDR3 nucleotides read TGTGCCAGCAGCTTAGATGGGGGGCACTATGGCTACACCTTC.